These 12 T cell receptor beta chains share one sample of origin, sequenced in a study of blood T cell repertoires in COVID-19. Profiled with immunoSEQ multiplex PCR; TCRdb holds only in-frame clones, not every one. Of around 160,000 clones in the sample, roughly 84% were seen once. Sequenced input: PBMCs or T cells enriched from blood (not recorded which). The receptors derive from a woman aged 45-65 years who had been exposed to COVID-19.

The chain carries TRBV4-1 and TRBJ1-4, with 7 bases that match TRBD1. This CDR3 has 18 residues. V gave up 0 bases and J gave up 3 bases; unmatched junction bases: 10. The germline V gene has CDR1 MGHRA and CDR2 YSYEKL. The CDR3 sequence is CASSQDPDRAQSNEKLFF. For the CDR3, the DNA is TGCGCCAGCAGCCAAGATCCCGACAGGGCTCAATCTAATGAAAAACTGTTTTTT.

The V gene is TRBV2, the J gene TRBJ2-1, with TRBD2 identical over 7 bases. Per germline, CDR1 SNHLY and CDR2 FYNNEI. This CDR3 is 13 amino acids long. V lost 7 bases, J lost 8 bases, and 8 bases stayed unmatched. CDR3 sequence (DNA): TGTGCCAGCATCAGAGGGAGGGCCGATGAGCAGTTCTTC. It is translated as CASIRGRADEQFF.

The CDR3 bases are TGTGCCAGCAGTGAAGCTGGCCTAGAAGGCAATGAGCAGTTCTTC. As protein: CASSEAGLEGNEQFF. The chain links TRBV6-1 to TRBJ2-1; the D is unclear. This CDR3 contains 15 residues. Trimming pared 0 bases from V and 6 bases from J, leaving 12 bases between. The germline V gene encodes CDR1 MNHNS and CDR2 SASEGT.

V is TRBV12-3 or TRBV12-4 and J is TRBJ2-7; D not resolved. The CDR3 extends over 12 amino acids. V was cut by 5 bases and J by 3 bases, with 8 bases left in between. This CDR3 reads CASSKRSYEQYF. CDR3 coding DNA: TGTGCCAGCAGTAAAAGGAGCTACGAGCAGTACTTC.

V and J are TRBV5-4 and TRBJ2-5; 10 bases are a match to TRBD2. CDR3 length: 17 residues. J was trimmed by 3 bases and V by 0 bases; bases with no gene match: 8. CDR1 and CDR2 (germline): SGHNT, YYREEE (reference sequence). CDR3 in amino acids: CASSLDRTSGYEETQYF. In DNA, the CDR3 is TGTGCCAGCAGCTTGGATCGGACTAGCGGATATGAAGAGACCCAGTACTTC.

The chain combines TRBV4-2 with TRBJ1-3, with D unclear. Per germline, CDR1 LGHNA and CDR2 YNFKEQ. V lost 2 bases to trimming and J lost 0 bases, with 8 bases between them. The CDR3 has 15 amino acids. The CDR3 DNA is TGTGCCAGCAGCCAAAGTGGGAGCTCTGGAAACACCATATATTTT. Its translation: CASSQSGSSGNTIYF.

This clone was picked up many times. The genes are TRBV6-4 and TRBJ1-5; no clear D gene. The CDR3 length is 14 residues. Germline values: CDR1 MRHNA, CDR2 SNTAGT. Trimming removed 3 bases from V and 0 bases from J, with 6 bases in between. The CDR3 sequence is CASSDGDSNQPQHF. CDR3 nucleotides: TGTGCCAGCAGTGATGGAGATAGCAATCAGCCCCAGCATTTT.

V is TRBV5-8 and J is TRBJ2-3, with 7 bases matching TRBD2. This CDR3 has 15 residues. V shed 4 bases and J 3 bases; nucleotides not matched to a gene: 8. CDR1 and CDR2 from the germline V gene are SGHTS and YDEGEE. CDR3 protein: CASSPRGVWTDTQYF. The CDR3 bases are TGTGCCAGCAGCCCTCGGGGGGTATGGACAGATACGCAGTATTTT.

The table lists this clone with a few counts. The CDR3 nucleotides are TGTGCCAGCTCAAGGGAGGGAGGAGGCTATGGCTACACCTTC. This sequence encodes CASSREGGGYGYTF. The chain employs TRBV18 and TRBJ1-2, with D hard to call. V gave up 5 bases and J gave up 4 bases, with 14 bases separating them. The length of the CDR3 is 14 residues. Germline V gene sequence: CDR1 KGHSH, CDR2 LQKENI. The variable domain in full, completed from reference TRBV18 and TRBJ1-2, reads NAGVMQNPRHLVRRRGQEARLRCSPMKGHSHVYWYRQLPEEGLKFMVYLQKENIIDESGMPKERFSAEFPKEGPSILRIQQVVRGDSAAYFCASSREGGGYGYTFGSGTRLTVV.

The chain joins TRBV11-2 to TRBJ2-7; 11 nucleotides match TRBD1. The CDR3 is made up of 15 amino acids. Trimming removed 6 bases from V and 4 bases from J; junction bases left unmatched: 8. The germline gives CDR1 SGHAT, CDR2 FQNNGV. The CDR3 loop reads CASSRGDRGIYEQYF. The DNA for the CDR3 is TGTGCCAGCAGTCGCGGGGACAGGGGGATTTACGAGCAGTACTTC.

The chain recombines TRBV5-6 with TRBJ2-2; 7 positions match TRBD1. Germline CDR1 is SGHDT and CDR2 is YYEEEE. The CDR3 spans 17 residues. The ends lost 1 base at V and 4 bases at J; junction bases unmatched: 10. CDR3 sequence (DNA): TGTGCCAGCAGCTTGCTTGGGGCAGGGGGAAGCACCGGGGAGCTGTTTTTT. Its protein is CASSLLGAGGSTGELFF.

The chain has TRBV6-5 and TRBJ1-1, with 12 nucleotides matching TRBD1. The ends lost 8 bases at V and 5 bases at J; junction bases unmatched: 6. Germline V gene data show CDR1 as MNHEY and CDR2 as SVGAGI. This CDR3 spans 14 amino acids. The CDR3 protein is CASRGQGARTEAFF. CDR3 DNA sequence: TGTGCCAGCCGGGGACAGGGGGCGAGAACTGAAGCTTTCTTT.